This TCR beta chain was recorded in a study of early T cells in non-severe SARS-CoV-2 infection. Across the study: Sequencing of bulk RNA from unsorted whole blood was done, without chain pairing. Study-level points and caveats: In VDJdb matching, anti-spike CD8 responses were favored while private and CD4 specificities went missing.

Unique molecular identifiers tagged individual cDNA molecules. TCRdb ran MiXCR on the 5' RACE reads and lists one entry per CDR3 protein. The data show tens of thousands of distinct CDR3 sequences, more than 4.5% seen once. This clonotype appeared many times. Its specificity is not known. Germline CDR1 SQVTM, CDR2 ANQGSEA. The CDR3 covers 14 residues. V was cut by 3 bases and J by 4 bases, with 14 bases left in between. Input material: whole blood. This TCR was sampled from an adult who was a healthcare worker with PCR-confirmed SARS-CoV-2 infection or an uninfected control (not recorded which). The genes are TRBV29-1 and TRBJ2-3; D is tentatively TRBD1 or TRBD2 (5 bases each). In nucleotides, the CDR3 is TGCAGCGTTGAGAGGGGAGTAGGCGCAGATACGCAGTATTTT. Translating gives CSVERGVGADTQYF.